This is a list of T cell receptor beta chains from one sample in a study of human T cells and chemical hapten exposure. TCRdb analysed the RACE reads with MiXCR anew, one entry per CDR3 protein. Among about 46,000 distinct CDR3 sequences listed, 8.5% to 10% were seen once. Sequenced material: whole blood, taken in connection with sensitization to the hapten diphenylcyclopropenone (DPC). Source of these receptors: a woman in her thirties or forties with alopecia areata. Some clones in this sample may be carry-over from other donors' samples. The CDR3 runs from the conserved cysteine through the conserved F or W. Clone size is not always given. Where it is, it says once, few, many or a class for expanded clones.

V	J	size	CDR3
TRBV18	TRBJ2-1	many	CASSLTRGQTSGDNEQFF
TRBV20-1	TRBJ2-1	few	CSARVPSGGPEQFF
TRBV5-6	TRBJ2-3	.	CASSPGGPTDTQYF
TRBV18	TRBJ2-2	many	CASSPVNTGELFF
TRBV18	TRBJ1-1	few	CASSPSSEGGAFF
TRBV9	TRBJ2-2	few	CASSGIWNTGELFF
TRBV7-7	TRBJ2-5	many	CASSPSGSGGPGTQYF
TRBV4-1	TRBJ1-1	few	CAASAGGEAFF
TRBV5-1	TRBJ2-5	.	CASSLIGLALRAETQYF
TRBV18	TRBJ1-1	many	CASSPGSGQNTEAFF
TRBV6-1	TRBJ2-1	.	CASSETDTGEQFF
TRBV3-1	TRBJ2-4	few	CASSQDGTGLAKNIQYF
TRBV11-2	TRBJ1-5	few	CASSLDRMGRQPQHF
TRBV7-9	TRBJ1-4	.	CASSFNEKLFF
TRBV29-1	TRBJ1-2	.	CSVEGIQGGGYTF
TRBV29-1	TRBJ2-5	once	CSLTVGTSGPQETQYF
TRBV20-1	TRBJ2-3	.	CSAMYSGSTDTQYF
TRBV9	TRBJ2-2	many	CASSVVAGELFF
TRBV29-1	TRBJ2-5	many	CSVEDNGDRALETQYF
TRBV5-1	TRBJ1-1	.	CASSLVGGTVAEAFF
TRBV29-1	TRBJ1-1	few	CSGLENTEAFF
TRBV9	TRBJ1-2	.	CASRRSSGPGNYGYTF
TRBV7-2	TRBJ2-5	many	CASSSNTYYQETQYF
TRBV7-2	TRBJ1-1	many	CASSPRSGQGNTEAFF
TRBV7-9	TRBJ1-2	many	CASSPGPLYGYTF
TRBV7-9	TRBJ2-2	many	CASSLMQGGTGELFF
TRBV11-2	TRBJ2-1	many	CASSLGTLVAQFF
TRBV4-1	TRBJ2-7	many	CASSLHNSPLYEQYF
TRBV5-1	TRBJ2-7	many	CASSSGQTYEQYF
TRBV4-2	TRBJ2-1	many	CASSQDLGGSYNEQFF
TRBV15	TRBJ2-1	.	CATSRDRIAGTEQFF
TRBV7-8	TRBJ1-1	few	CASSLAYTTGAEAFF
TRBV28	TRBJ2-7	many	CASRAPADRLYEQYF
TRBV7-8	TRBJ2-5	many	CASSPPGINKETQYF
TRBV25-1	TRBJ1-1	few	CASSESVDPNTEAFF
TRBV29-1	TRBJ2-3	few	CSVEDFDTQYF
TRBV11-2	TRBJ2-3	many	CASSFGLAGGPGSRTDTQYF
TRBV12-3/TRBV12-4	TRBJ2-5	many	CASNLSGAGRETQYF
TRBV3-1	TRBJ1-5	few	CASKSGLWSNQPQHF
TRBV5-1	TRBJ2-3	many	CASSLDSGTDTQYF
TRBV6-5	TRBJ2-2	few	CASSPIPRGGTGELFF
TRBV7-3	TRBJ2-2	.	CASSSSSAGGELFF
TRBV6-2/TRBV6-3	TRBJ1-5	few	CASSMDQLARPQHF
TRBV7-9	TRBJ1-2	.	CASSYSGTTIDGYTF
TRBV6-2/TRBV6-3	TRBJ2-5	.	CASRDWLGETQYF
TRBV9	TRBJ1-6	many	CASSATGLQLQDSPLHF
TRBV5-5	TRBJ2-1	.	CASSLVASTPVNEQFF
TRBV4-1	TRBJ1-5	few	CASSQVAALSNQPQHF
TRBV7-2	TRBJ2-1	.	CASSGTSGGGDNEQFF